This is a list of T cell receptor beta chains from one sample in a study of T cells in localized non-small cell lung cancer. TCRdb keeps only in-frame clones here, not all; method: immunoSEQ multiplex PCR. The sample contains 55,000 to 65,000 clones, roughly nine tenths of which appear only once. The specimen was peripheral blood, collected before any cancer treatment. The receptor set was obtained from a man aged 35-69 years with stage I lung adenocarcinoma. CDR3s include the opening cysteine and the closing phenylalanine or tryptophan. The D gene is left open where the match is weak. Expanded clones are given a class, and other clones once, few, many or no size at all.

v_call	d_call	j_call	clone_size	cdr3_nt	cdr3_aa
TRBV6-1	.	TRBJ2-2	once	TGTGCCAGCAGTGACCCCGGCGGGGAGCTGTTTTTT	CASSDPGGELFF
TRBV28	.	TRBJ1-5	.	TGTGCCAGCAGTTTACGGGGGTGGGGCAATCAGCCCCAGCATTTT	CASSLRGWGNQPQHF
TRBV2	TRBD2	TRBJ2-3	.	TGTGCCAGCAGGTGGGGACTAGCGGGCCTCACAGATACGCAGTATTTT	CASRWGLAGLTDTQYF
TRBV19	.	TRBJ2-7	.	TGTGCCAGTGATCCGGGCCCGGGTGCCTCCGAGCAGTACTTC	CASDPGPGASEQYF
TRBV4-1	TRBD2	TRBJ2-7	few	TGCGCCAGCAGCCTAGAGCGGGGTGCCTACGAGCAGTACTTC	CASSLERGAYEQYF
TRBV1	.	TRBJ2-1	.	TGCACCAGCAGCCCCGAGGGTCTAGCGGGAGGGCCGCACTACAATGAGCAGTTCTTC	CTSSPEGLAGGPHYNEQFF
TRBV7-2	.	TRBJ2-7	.	TGTGCCAGCAGCTCTGGGGGGCAGTCGATCTACGAGCAGTACTTC	CASSSGGQSIYEQYF
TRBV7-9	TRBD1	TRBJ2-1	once	TGTGCCAGCAGCCCCAGGGACAGATACAATGAGCAGTTCTTC	CASSPRDRYNEQFF
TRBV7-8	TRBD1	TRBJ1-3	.	TGTGCCAGCAGCTTAGGACAGGGCATAATATCTGGAAACACCATATATTTT	CASSLGQGIISGNTIYF
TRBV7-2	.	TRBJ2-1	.	TGTGCCAGCAGCCTAACCGCCGGGACCTACAATGAGCAGTTCTTC	CASSLTAGTYNEQFF
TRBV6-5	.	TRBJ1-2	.	TGTGCCAGCAGTAACACCAGACTGTCTGGCTACACCTTC	CASSNTRLSGYTF
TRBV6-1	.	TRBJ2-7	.	TGTGCCAGCAGTACCCTACAGGGTCCGGCCTACGAGCAGTACTTC	CASSTLQGPAYEQYF
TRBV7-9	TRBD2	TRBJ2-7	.	TGTGCCGGCCAGCTAGCGGGCTCCTACGAGCAGTACTTC	CAGQLAGSYEQYF
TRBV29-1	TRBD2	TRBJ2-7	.	TGCAGCGTTGAGTCTAGCGGGAAGGTCCGCGAGCAGTACTTC	CSVESSGKVREQYF
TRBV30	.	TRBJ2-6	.	TGTGCCTCAGCTGGGGCCAACGTCCTGACTTTC	CASAGANVLTF
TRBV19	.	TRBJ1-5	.	TGTGCCAGTAGTATAGATGTGTATGGGGCAGGTAATCAGCCCCAGCATTTT	CASSIDVYGAGNQPQHF
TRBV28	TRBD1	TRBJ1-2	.	TGTGCCAGCAGTCCGGACAGGGTCCACGGCTACACCTTC	CASSPDRVHGYTF
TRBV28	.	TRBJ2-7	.	TGTGCCAGCAGTTTTGGTGGAACAACCTACGAGCAGTACTTC	CASSFGGTTYEQYF
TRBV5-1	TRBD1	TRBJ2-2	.	TGCGCCAGCAGCGTACTATCAGGGGGCACCGGGGAGCTGTTTTTT	CASSVLSGGTGELFF
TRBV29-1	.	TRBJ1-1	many	TGCAGCGCTGTAACAAGGTCACAAGGGACTGAAGCTTTCTTT	CSAVTRSQGTEAFF
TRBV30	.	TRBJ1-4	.	TGTGCCTGGACGGTTCCTGGGATGAGGAATGAAAAACTGTTTTTT	CAWTVPGMRNEKLFF
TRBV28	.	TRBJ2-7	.	TGTGCCGTAACTAGTTCCTCGTTGAACGAGCAGTACTTC	CAVTSSSLNEQYF
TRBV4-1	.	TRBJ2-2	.	TGCGCCAGCAGCCAAGTAATAGCTTCCACCGGGGAGCTGTTTTTT	CASSQVIASTGELFF
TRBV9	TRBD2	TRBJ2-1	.	TGTGCCAGCAGCGTCAGCGGGAGGGCCGCGAATGAGCAGTTCTTC	CASSVSGRAANEQFF
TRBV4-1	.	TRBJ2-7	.	TGCGCCAGCAGCCAAGAAAAAACCTACGAGCAGTACTTC	CASSQEKTYEQYF
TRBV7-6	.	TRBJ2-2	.	TGTGCCAGCAGCCCCAGAGTGGACGGGGCCGGGGAGCTGTTTTTT	CASSPRVDGAGELFF